These 4 T cell receptor beta chains share one sample of origin, sequenced in a study of blood T cell repertoires in COVID-19. The protocol was immunoSEQ multiplex PCR, while the TCRdb copy is restricted to in-frame clones and leaves out a portion. The sample yields about 210,000 clones, around 80% seen once. Sequences were obtained from peripheral blood. These receptors were obtained from a woman aged 40 to 55 with acute or convalescent COVID-19.

The count of this clone is one. The chain couples TRBV10-2 to TRBJ2-7; a weak D match, TRBD2 (5 bases). Per germline, CDR1 WSHSY and CDR2 SAAADI. The CDR3 loop spans 17 amino acids. The V end was cut by 6 bases, the J end by 0 bases, with 21 bases between. Here the CDR3 reads CASSPVPSTLSSYEQYF. In DNA, the CDR3 is TGCGCCAGCAGCCCAGTACCTAGCACCCTGAGCTCCTACGAGCAGTACTTC.

The V call is TRBV5-1, the J call TRBJ2-3, with a weak D call TRBD2 (5 bases). Germline V gene data show CDR1 as SGHRS and CDR2 as YFSETQ. The CDR3 is 14 residues long. V lost 5 bases and J 4 bases, leaving 14 bases between the germline ends. The CDR3 here is CASRSGSPPDTQYF. CDR3 nucleotides: TGCGCCAGCAGAAGCGGCTCGCCCCCAGATACGCAGTATTTT.

This clone is a singleton in its sample. The chain is built from TRBV5-1 and TRBJ2-4; D may be TRBD2 (6 bases). Trimming left V 2 bases short and J 6 bases short, with 12 bases between. Germline CDR1 reads SGHRS; CDR2 reads YFSETQ. The CDR3 length is 14 residues. In DNA form, the CDR3 reads TGCGCCAGCAGCTTAGCAGTGGGGGGAAACATTCAGTACTTC. The encoded protein is CASSLAVGGNIQYF.

The V call is TRBV29-1, the J call TRBJ1-1, with D perhaps matching TRBD1 (6 bases). V was shortened by 4 bases and J by 6 bases, with 21 bases between the two germline ends. CDR3 length equals 15 residues. Germline values: CDR1 SQVTM, CDR2 ANQGSEA. The CDR3 DNA sequence: TGCAGCGTTGCTATGCCTGGACAGTTAGGAGCTGAAGCTTTCTTT. Translated: CSVAMPGQLGAEAFF.